These 23 T cell receptor beta chains came from one sample sequenced in a study of Graves' ophthalmopathy and Graves' hyperthyroidism. For repertoire sequencing, the TCR beta CDR3 regions were amplified from RNA transcripts. Second-round multiplex PCR followed a first-round RT-PCR using HTBI primers. MiXCR, run by TCRdb on the multiplex PCR reads, gives a single entry per CDR3 protein. The sample yields around 1,200,000 distinct CDR3 sequences, about 35% seen once. Sequencing was performed on peripheral blood or thyroid tissue (not recorded which). The source is an adult man with Graves' hyperthyroidism.

This clonotype has only a few counts. The rearrangement joins TRBV3-1 to TRBJ1-1, with a weak D call TRBD1 (5 bases). Germline loops: CDR1 LGHDT, CDR2 YNNKEL (reference sequence). V was clipped by 1 base and J by 5 bases, with 17 bases between them. CDR3 length equals 16 residues. The CDR3: CASSQAAPGPTTEAFF. In DNA, the CDR3 is TGTGCCAGCAGCCAAGCCGCCCCGGGGCCCACAACTGAAGCTTTCTTT.

This clonotype came up once. The chain is built from TRBV6-6 and TRBJ2-2, with D unresolved. The germline V gene encodes CDR1 MNHNY and CDR2 SVGAGI (reference sequence). The CDR3 runs to 16 residues. The V gene lost 2 bases and the J gene lost 4 bases, with 14 bases spanning the gap. The CDR3 here is CASSYEVGIVTGELFF. As DNA, the CDR3 is TGTGCCAGCAGTTACGAAGTGGGGATCGTCACCGGGGAGCTGTTTTTT.

The rearrangement uses TRBV14 and TRBJ1-2; possible D gene TRBD1, 6 bases. With 4 bases removed from V and 5 bases from J, the gap between germline ends came to 11 bases. This CDR3 is 13 amino acids long. Germline values: CDR1 SGHDN, CDR2 FVKESK. CDR3 in amino acids: CASSRGAGYGYTF. The CDR3 DNA reads TGTGCCAGCAGCCGGGGGGCAGGATATGGCTACACCTTC.

In this sample, this clonotype turned up a few times. V usage is TRBV29-1 and J usage is TRBJ1-2; possible D gene TRBD1, 6 bases. CDR1 is SQVTM and CDR2 is ANQGSEA in the germline V gene. V dropped 3 bases and J dropped 6 bases, with 11 bases sitting between them. This CDR3 spans 12 amino acids. CDR3 region: CSVDGGANGYTF. The DNA for the CDR3 is TGCAGCGTTGATGGGGGGGCTAATGGCTACACCTTC.

This clonotype has a handful of counts. The chain links TRBV29-1 to TRBJ1-2; 8 bases are a match to TRBD1. The CDR3 is 11 amino acids. Per germline, CDR1 SQVTM and CDR2 ANQGSEA. The CDR3 loop reads CSTRTGYGYTF. In DNA, the CDR3 is TGCAGTACCAGGACAGGGTATGGCTACACCTTC.

This clonotype was counted many times. The chain is built from TRBV20-1 and TRBJ1-5; 8 bases map to TRBD1. Germline assignment: CDR1 DFQATT and CDR2 SNEGSKA (reference sequence). J was trimmed by 3 bases and V by 5 bases; bases with no gene match: 9. CDR3 length equals 15 residues. CDR3 sequence (DNA): TGCAGTGCTCCAGGGACAGGTGGGACCAATCAGCCCCAGCATTTT. Its translation is CSAPGTGGTNQPQHF.

There are many counts of this clonotype. The rearrangement uses TRBV7-8 and TRBJ2-2, with 10 bases matching TRBD1. The CDR3 length is 15 residues. Per germline, CDR1 SGHVS and CDR2 FQNEAQ. J gave up 3 bases and V 4 bases, and 2 bases lay outside the gene matches. CDR3 coding DNA: TGTGCCAGCAGCTGGGACAGGGGAGACACCGGGGAGCTGTTTTTT. Translation: CASSWDRGDTGELFF.

In this sample, this clonotype turned up many times. The J gene is TRBJ2-7, the V gene TRBV6-1, with TRBD1 identical over 7 bases. CDR1 is MNHNS, CDR2 SASEGT, per germline. Germline trimming cut 11 bases from V and 5 bases from J; bases unmatched to any gene: 9. This CDR3 region has 12 residues. Here the CDR3 reads CAGQTGTDEQYF. DNA for the CDR3: TGTGCCGGCCAGACAGGGACGGACGAGCAGTACTTC.

This clonotype showed up just a few times. CDR3 coding DNA: TGCAGTGCTAGTGTGGGACTAGCGGGGACCTACGAGCAGTACTTC. This encodes CSASVGLAGTYEQYF. The gene calls are TRBV20-1 and TRBJ2-7, with 13 positions matching TRBD2. CDR1 is DFQATT, CDR2 SNEGSKA, per germline (reference sequence). V lost 3 bases, J lost 2 bases, and 4 bases stayed unmatched. The CDR3 spans 15 residues.

This clonotype appeared many times. V and J are TRBV2 and TRBJ1-1, with D possibly TRBD1 on 6 matching bases. The CDR3 runs to 17 residues. Trimming pared 4 bases from V and 1 base from J, leaving 19 bases between. In germline, CDR1 is SNHLY, CDR2 FYNNEI. The CDR3 spells CASSGDRGSVRNTEAFF. The CDR3, as DNA: TGTGCCAGCAGTGGGGATAGGGGGAGCGTGAGGAACACTGAAGCTTTCTTT.

The chain is built from TRBV24-1 and TRBJ2-5, with D possibly being TRBD1 (5 bases). The CDR3 is made up of 14 amino acids. Germline loops: CDR1 KGHDR, CDR2 SFDVKD. Trimming removed 5 bases at V and 4 bases at J, with 13 bases between. The CDR3 is CATSGNSQGETQYF. In DNA, the CDR3 is TGTGCCACCAGTGGAAACAGCCAGGGAGAGACCCAGTACTTC.

As concerns this clonotype: One base away lies a much larger clone, so this may be a sequencing read error. V and J are TRBV29-1 and TRBJ1-2; TRBD1 matches at 8 bases. This CDR3 has 16 residues. V lost 2 bases, J lost 0 bases, and 8 bases stayed unmatched. The germline gives CDR1 SQVTM, CDR2 ANQGSEA. The CDR3 sequence is CSVELGQGATNYGYTF. DNA for the CDR3: TGCAGCGTTGAACTTGGACAGGGAGCCACTAACTATGGCTACACCTTC.

With regard to this clonotype: One junction end does not reproduce the germline sequence, and a read error may be involved. J is TRBJ2-7 and V is TRBV24-1; 7 nucleotides align to TRBD1. The length of the CDR3 is 12 residues. Germline CDR1 KGHDR, CDR2 SFDVKD. CDR3 in DNA: TGTGCTGATAACGACAGGGAGTACGGGCAGTACTTC. It yields the protein CADNDREYGQYF.

This clonotype was observed at least ten times. V and J are TRBV7-9 and TRBJ2-5; D not resolved. This CDR3 contains 16 residues. Germline CDR1 is SEHNR and CDR2 is FQNEAQ (reference sequence). V was pared by 1 base and J by 2 bases, with 14 bases between. The CDR3 spells CASSLGGSWTQETQYF. In DNA form, the CDR3 reads TGTGCCAGCAGCTTAGGCGGTAGTTGGACGCAAGAGACCCAGTACTTC.

This clonotype was observed a handful of times. CDR3 nucleotide sequence: TGTGCCAGCAGCAAGCACACCGGGGAGCTGTTTTTT. This sequence encodes CASSKHTGELFF. The J gene is TRBJ2-2, the V gene TRBV2; D remains ambiguous. Germline V gene lookup returns CDR1 SNHLY and CDR2 FYNNEI. The V end was cut by 6 bases, the J end by 3 bases, with 5 bases between. The CDR3 is made up of 12 amino acids.

In its sample, this clonotype was seen many times. The CDR3, as DNA: TGTGCCAGCAGCGGGGACAGGAATACCGGGGAGCTGTTTTTT. Its translation: CASSGDRNTGELFF. The chain combines TRBV2 with TRBJ2-2, with 8 bases identical to TRBD1. The V and J ends lost 6 bases and 5 bases, in that order; junction bases with no gene match: 5. This CDR3 has 14 amino acids. The germline V gene encodes CDR1 SNHLY and CDR2 FYNNEI.

This clonotype was found a few times. This chain links TRBV20-1 with TRBJ1-3; D not certain. Germline CDR1 reads DFQATT; CDR2 reads SNEGSKA (reference sequence). Trimming took off 3 bases at V and 0 bases at J, with 9 bases between the two ends. The CDR3 sequence is 14 residues long. The CDR3 loop is CSASERRSGNTIYF. The DNA for the CDR3 is TGCAGTGCTAGTGAACGGCGCTCTGGAAACACCATATATTTT.

The chain employs TRBV10-3 and TRBJ1-4; D might be TRBD1 (6 bases). V was pared by 2 bases and J by 11 bases, with 21 bases between. The CDR3 runs to 16 residues. Germline loops: CDR1 ENHRY, CDR2 SYGVKD. CDR3 sequence reads: CAISETGTRGWQKLFF. The CDR3 bases are TGTGCCATCAGTGAGACAGGGACTCGGGGGTGGCAGAAACTGTTTTTT.

Note on this clonotype: The CDR3 does not close with the conserved phenylalanine or tryptophan, likely indicating a read error. V and J are TRBV12-3 or TRBV12-4 and TRBJ2-5; no firm D call. V was pared by 6 bases and J by 4 bases, with 9 bases between. The CDR3 has 12 residues. DNA for the CDR3: TGTGCCAGCAGCCTTATTGGAGAGACCCAGTACGTC. The encoded protein is CASSLIGETQYV.

Details on this clonotype: A much larger clone differs by one base, so this may be a read error. Because it lacks the conserved phenylalanine or tryptophan at the end, this CDR3 is likely a read error. This chain connects TRBV5-1 to TRBJ2-5; D is ambiguous. Germline assignment: CDR1 SGHRS and CDR2 YFSETQ. V lost 1 base to trimming and J lost 5 bases, with 18 bases between them. CDR3 size: 16 residues. The CDR3 nucleotides are TGCGCCAGCAGCTTGAGGGTCGCTCACCTCGGGGAGACCCAGTACCTC. Protein sequence: CASSLRVAHLGETQYL.

This clonotype was seen repeatedly, ten times or more. The CDR3 nucleotides are TGTGCCAGCAGTTTCTGGCAGGGACGGACTAGTGGCTACACCTTC. It is translated as CASSFWQGRTSGYTF. V usage is TRBV12-3 or TRBV12-4 and J usage is TRBJ1-2, with TRBD1 as a possible D gene (5 bases). This CDR3 is 15 amino acids long. V was shortened by 3 bases and J by 7 bases, with 18 bases between the two germline ends.

This clonotype was seen ten or more times. The chain is built from TRBV20-1 and TRBJ1-5; D might be TRBD1 (5 bases). Germline lookup yields CDR1 DFQATT and CDR2 SNEGSKA (reference sequence). The CDR3 spans 15 residues. Trimming stripped 2 bases from V and 3 bases from J, with 14 bases between. CDR3: CSARFPGANNQPQHF. The CDR3 coding sequence is TGCAGTGCTAGATTCCCCGGGGCAAACAATCAGCCCCAGCATTTT.

This clonotype was recorded at least ten times. The chain carries TRBV7-2 and TRBJ1-3; D unresolved. The CDR3 is 13 amino acids. V was cut by 0 bases and J by 9 bases, with 9 bases left in between. CDR1 SGHTA and CDR2 FQGNSA come from the germline V gene. The CDR3 protein is CASSLAQSSTIYF. CDR3 sequence (DNA): TGTGCCAGCAGCTTAGCTCAGTCGTCCACCATATATTTT. The whole variable domain, remainder taken from reference TRBV7-2 and TRBJ1-3, is GAGVSQSPSNKVTEKGKDVELRCDPISGHTALYWYRQSLGQGLEFLIYFQGNSAPDKSGLPSDRFSAERTGGSVSTLTIQRTQQEDSAVYLCASSLAQSSTIYFGEGSWLTVV.